The sequence of this T cell receptor beta chain was determined in a study of T cell changes during pregnancy in multiple sclerosis. Clones were sequenced by immunoSEQ multiplex PCR, and TCRdb holds only the in-frame ones, with some missing. The sample includes approximately 21,000 clones, less than 90% of them seen just once. CDR3 length equals 14 residues. CDR1 is SEHNR and CDR2 is FQNEAQ in the germline V gene (reference sequence). V lost 5 bases and J lost 2, with 10 bases in between. The J gene is TRBJ2-4, the V gene TRBV7-9; D gene ambiguous. Material: CD8+ T cells from peripheral blood mononuclear cells, obtained in the third trimester of pregnancy. The TCR was taken from a female donor in good health, enrolled as a control in a pregnancy study. In nucleotides, the CDR3 is TGTGCCAGCAGCAAAGCGAACACCAAAAACATTCAGTACTTC. Protein sequence: CASSKANTKNIQYF.